The clone carrying this TCR beta chain was seen a handful of times. The antigen is not known. Germline values: CDR1 LNHDA, CDR2 SQIVND (reference sequence). This CDR3 is built from 13 residues. Trimming shortened V by 4 bases and J by 4 bases, and 10 bases separated the two germline ends. These data belong to a study of Graves' ophthalmopathy and Graves' hyperthyroidism. Study-wide background: Calling hyperthyroidism stable required that no ophthalmopathy show up within 18 months of follow-up.

Findings of the study overall: Sensitivity of under 71% and specificity of 72% to 80% were achieved by the model that predicted ophthalmopathy progression.

The sequenced template was RNA, covering the TCR beta CDR3 region. Second-round multiplex PCR came after first-round RT-PCR with HTBI primers. TCRdb re-derived calls from the multiplex PCR reads in MiXCR, one entry per CDR3 protein. The table has about 500,000 distinct CDR3 sequences, under 40% seen once. Enrolled hyperthyroidism patients had a new diagnosis, a duration under 2 months, and an age of 18 to 65. The chain recombines TRBV19 with TRBJ1-2; D ambiguous. Sequencing used peripheral blood or thyroid tissue (not recorded which). This TCR was sampled from an adult man with Graves' hyperthyroidism. The CDR3 DNA reads TGTGCCAGTAGTACAGCGGACTTCTATGGCTACACCTTC. It specifies CASSTADFYGYTF.